This T cell receptor beta chain was observed in a study of shared clonotypes between healthy human individuals. Findings of the study overall: An anticipated effect of sequencing depth on clonotype sharing among donors was recognized.

Per the germline V gene, CDR1 is SEHNR and CDR2 is FQNEAQ (reference sequence). Between the trimmed V and J ends, which lost 5 bases and 7 bases, there was a span of 10 bases. CDR3 size: 12 residues. This clone was seen only a few times. Its cognate antigen is unknown. Method: immunoSEQ multiplex PCR; TCRdb's copy keeps in-frame clones and lacks some. The data hold about 2.5 million clones, with 85% to 95% observed a single time. The V and J genes are TRBV7-9 and TRBJ2-3; D uncertain. This TCR was sampled from a man younger than 35 in good health. Some clones in this sample may be carry-over from other donors' samples. Sequencing was done on a sample of naive CD4+ T cells from PBMCs. Indicated subset: CD45RA+ positively selected. This CDR3 reads CASSHDGHTQYF. The CDR3 nucleotides read TGTGCCAGCAGCCATGACGGACATACGCAGTATTTT.